These T cell receptor beta chains were read from a single sample in a study of blood T cells in healthy people across ages. One entry per CDR3 protein results from TCRdb running MiXCR on the 5' RACE reads. Here the sample spans roughly 700,000 distinct CDR3 sequences, about half being singletons. The sequencing sample was made of blood. The receptors were sampled from a woman aged 60-75 years in good health. CDR3s include the opening cysteine and the closing phenylalanine or tryptophan. A D gene is named only where the DNA matches it firmly. Some rows mark clone size as missing; the rest say once, few, many or name a class of expanded clone.

>TRBV7-9|.|TRBD2|TRBJ2-7|14
CASSLDGGRNEQYF
TGTGCCAGCAGCTTAGACGGCGGGAGAAACGAGCAGTACTTC
>TRBV20-1|.|.|TRBJ2-3|13
CRATKTSTDTQYF
TGCAGAGCTACAAAAACTAGCACAGATACGCAGTATTTT
>TRBV7-9|few|.|TRBJ1-2|10
CAALEDGYTF
TGTGCAGCCCTAGAGGATGGCTACACCTTC
>TRBV3-1|.|TRBD1|TRBJ2-5|15
CASSQDGTGLFLQYF
TGTGCCAGCAGCCAAGACGGGACAGGGCTTTTCCTCCAGTACTTC
>TRBV15|few|TRBD1|TRBJ2-7|14
CATSSDRVTYEQYF
TGTGCCACCAGCAGCGACAGGGTCACCTACGAGCAGTACTTC
>TRBV6-5|.|.|TRBJ2-7|14
CASSRGTIAYEQYF
TGTGCCAGCAGCCGGGGGACCATTGCCTACGAGCAGTACTTC
>TRBV10-3|few|TRBD1|TRBJ2-1|16
CAISDPGQGVGNEQFF
TGTGCCATCAGTGACCCCGGACAGGGGGTTGGAAATGAGCAGTTCTTC
>TRBV10-1|.|.|TRBJ2-3|15
CASSETWITTDTQYF
TGCGCCAGCAGTGAAACTTGGATTACGACAGATACGCAGTATTTT
>TRBV29-1|few|TRBD2|TRBJ2-1|13
CSVSGRARNEQFF
TGCAGCGTCAGCGGGAGGGCCCGGAATGAGCAGTTCTTC
>TRBV20-1|.|TRBD2|TRBJ2-5|13
CSATVSGGETRYF
TGCAGTGCTACAGTTAGCGGGGGAGAGACCCGGTACTTC
>TRBV28|.|.|TRBJ2-3|20
CASSFIWSTAPDGYTDTQYF
TGTGCCAGCAGTTTCATCTGGTCGACAGCTCCGGATGGTTACACAGATACGCAGTATTTT
>TRBV5-1|.|TRBD2|TRBJ2-1|15
CASSWTSGGGNEQFF
TGCGCCAGCAGTTGGACTAGCGGGGGAGGAAATGAGCAGTTCTTC
>TRBV7-9|once|.|TRBJ2-3|14
CASSLTTGTDTQYF
TGTGCCAGCAGCCTTACTACAGGGACAGATACGCAGTATTTT
>TRBV29-1|.|.|TRBJ2-5|12
CSVDTGSNEQYF
TGCAGCGTTGACACAGGGTCAAATGAGCAGTACTTC
>TRBV7-2|.|TRBD2|TRBJ2-7|17
CASSTWGRGLYSYEQYF
TGTGCCAGCAGCACATGGGGGAGGGGACTGTACTCCTACGAGCAGTACTTC
>TRBV6-2/TRBV6-3|.|.|TRBJ1-5|15
CASSYSGRSNQPQHF
TGTGCCAGCAGTTACTCGGGCAGGAGCAATCAGCCCCAGCATTTT
>TRBV20-1|few|.|TRBJ2-5|15
CSAGSIGGGQETQYF
TGCAGTGCCGGCTCAATAGGGGGAGGCCAAGAGACCCAGTACTTC
>TRBV29-1|few|.|TRBJ2-1|10
CSVENNEQFF
TGCAGCGTTGAAAACAATGAGCAGTTCTTC
>TRBV20-1|.|TRBD2|TRBJ2-1|15
CSANTGTSRYNEQFF
TGCAGTGCCAATACCGGGACTAGCAGATACAATGAGCAGTTCTTC
>TRBV20-1|.|.|TRBJ2-6|16
CSARVPQGRGANVLTF
TGCAGTGCTAGAGTGCCCCAAGGACGCGGGGCCAACGTCCTGACTTTC
>TRBV13|.|TRBD2|TRBJ2-7|13
CASSTGTSVEQYF
TGTGCCAGCAGCACTGGGACTAGCGTTGAGCAGTACTTC
>TRBV15|few|.|TRBJ2-7|11
CATSTGYEQYF
TGTGCCACCAGCACGGGCTACGAGCAGTACTTC
>TRBV29-1|.|.|TRBJ2-1|13
CSVRRPDYNEQFF
TGCAGCGTCCGCCGGCCGGACTACAATGAGCAGTTCTTC
>TRBV5-6|.|.|TRBJ1-1|14
CASSFLEGHTEAFF
TGTGCCAGCAGCTTTTTAGAGGGTCACACTGAAGCTTTCTTT
>TRBV6-1|.|TRBD2|TRBJ2-1|15
CASSEEAGGPNEQFF
TGTGCCAGCAGTGAAGAAGCGGGGGGGCCCAATGAGCAGTTCTTC
>TRBV20-1|.|.|TRBJ2-7|13
CSARQLFGDEQYF
TGCAGTGCTAGACAGCTCTTCGGCGACGAGCAGTACTTC
>TRBV28|few|.|TRBJ2-1|12
CASSLTFNEQFF
TGTGCCAGCAGTCTGACCTTCAATGAGCAGTTCTTC
>TRBV2|few|TRBD1|TRBJ1-1|13
CASTKTRDREAFF
TGTGCCAGCACTAAAACGCGGGACAGAGAAGCTTTCTTT
>TRBV20-1|few|TRBD2|TRBJ2-7|13
CSAILADSYEQYF
TGCAGTGCTATACTAGCGGACTCCTACGAGCAGTACTTC
>TRBV7-9|.|TRBD2|TRBJ2-3|15
CASSLVLAGGSTQYF
TGTGCCAGCAGCTTAGTACTAGCGGGAGGATCTACGCAGTATTTT
>TRBV6-2/TRBV6-3|.|TRBD2|TRBJ2-1|15
CASSYGGGSYNEQFF
TGTGCCAGCAGTTATGGCGGGGGCTCCTACAATGAGCAGTTCTTC
>TRBV5-5|.|.|TRBJ1-1|15
CASSFGLSQGTEAFF
TGTGCCAGCAGCTTCGGACTCTCCCAGGGAACTGAAGCTTTCTTT
>TRBV7-2|.|.|TRBJ2-7|14
CASSGARDLEGLYF
TGTGCCAGCAGCGGCGCAAGGGACTTGGAAGGACTGTACTTC
>TRBV6-1|once|TRBD2|TRBJ2-1|18
CASSEELSLAGQNNEQFF
TGTGCCAGCAGTGAAGAACTGTCCCTAGCGGGTCAAAACAATGAGCAGTTCTTC
>TRBV12-3/TRBV12-4|.|.|TRBJ2-7|14
CASSFVRERGEQYF
TGTGCCAGCAGTTTTGTCCGGGAGAGGGGGGAGCAGTACTTC
>TRBV12-3/TRBV12-4|once|.|TRBJ2-1|15
CASSQGAGGAHEQFF
TGTGCCAGCAGTCAAGGGGCTGGCGGGGCCCATGAGCAGTTCTTC
>TRBV4-3|.|.|TRBJ1-1|14
CASSHVRSYTEAFF
TGCGCCAGCAGCCATGTACGGTCGTACACTGAAGCTTTCTTT
>TRBV27|few|TRBD1|TRBJ2-7|12
CATRDRGYEQYF
TGTGCCACCCGGGACAGGGGTTACGAGCAGTACTTC
>TRBV2|.|TRBD1|TRBJ1-5|14
CASRDRGPEQPQHF
TGTGCCAGTCGGGACAGGGGGCCGGAACAGCCCCAGCATTTT
>TRBV20-1|few|.|TRBJ2-5|14
CSARVYLISGTQYF
TGCAGTGCTAGAGTATATCTTATTTCGGGGACCCAGTACTTC
>TRBV24-1|.|TRBD2|TRBJ2-1|15
CATSGTSGSSNEQFF
TGTGCCACCTCAGGGACTAGCGGGAGCTCCAATGAGCAGTTCTTC
>TRBV20-1|.|.|TRBJ2-7|15
CSASDPGPSSYEQYF
TGCAGTGCTAGTGACCCCGGGCCCTCCTCCTACGAGCAGTACTTC
>TRBV7-9|.|.|TRBJ1-3|13
CASSQVPGNTIYF
TGTGCCAGCAGCCAGGTCCCTGGAAACACCATATATTTT
>TRBV20-1|.|TRBD2|TRBJ2-5|14
CSASWLAGEETQYF
TGCAGTGCTAGCTGGCTAGCGGGAGAGGAGACCCAGTACTTC
>TRBV2|.|TRBD1|TRBJ2-4|14
CASRATGGENIQYF
TGTGCCAGCAGAGCTACAGGGGGCGAAAACATTCAGTACTTC
>TRBV18|.|TRBD1|TRBJ2-2|16
CASSTQGPPNTGELFF
TGTGCCAGCTCAACACAGGGGCCCCCGAACACCGGGGAGCTGTTTTTT
>TRBV29-1|few|.|TRBJ2-3|13
CSVGSLSTDTQYF
TGCAGCGTTGGGTCCTTGAGTACAGATACGCAGTATTTT
>TRBV5-6|few|.|TRBJ2-5|15
CASSLNGRYQETQYF
TGTGCCAGCAGCTTGAACGGCAGGTACCAAGAGACCCAGTACTTC
>TRBV3-1|few|TRBD2|TRBJ2-3|16
CASSQEGPAGGSTQYF
TGTGCCAGCAGCCAAGAAGGCCCAGCGGGAGGTAGCACGCAGTATTTT
>TRBV28|.|.|TRBJ2-7|12
CASSSLRDEQYF
TGTGCCAGCAGTTCACTCAGGGACGAGCAGTACTTC
>TRBV7-2|.|.|TRBJ2-7|13
CASSHGLPVEQYF
TGTGCCAGCAGTCATGGACTGCCTGTGGAGCAGTACTTC
>TRBV7-2|few|TRBD1|TRBJ2-7|13
CASSSMDRGEQYF
TGTGCCAGCAGCTCAATGGACAGGGGCGAGCAGTACTTC
>TRBV7-2|.|TRBD2|TRBJ2-7|14
CASSGSGSAYEQYF
TGTGCCAGCAGCGGTAGCGGGAGCGCCTACGAGCAGTACTTC
>TRBV5-1|.|TRBD1|TRBJ2-5|13
CASGTGGIETQYF
TGCGCCAGCGGTACAGGGGGCATCGAGACCCAGTACTTC
>TRBV29-1|.|.|TRBJ1-2|14
CSVEDFPQIYGYTF
TGCAGCGTTGAAGATTTCCCGCAGATCTATGGCTACACCTTC
>TRBV5-1|once|.|TRBJ2-7|14
CASSLNRRPYEQYF
TGCGCCAGCAGCTTGAACAGGCGACCCTACGAGCAGTACTTC
>TRBV14|.|TRBD2|TRBJ2-1|15
CASSPLAGPYNEQFF
TGTGCCAGCAGCCCCCTAGCGGGGCCCTACAATGAGCAGTTCTTC